The 5 T cell receptor beta chains below all came from one sample that was sequenced in a study of radiotherapy plus CTLA-4 blockade in lung cancer (dated by TCRdb to between 2017 and 2018). Libraries were constructed by the immunoSEQ multiplex PCR assay. What TCRdb holds here is the immuneACCESS table cut down to in-frame rearrangements. Part of the clones is not present; checked against another copy, under half of the missing clones reflect an unresolved V gene, and the others are unexplained. The sample table records some 110,000 clones; over 65% of these occur just once. Together, the top ten hold 3.3% of the sample. This material consisted of peripheral blood, taken from a patient treated with radiotherapy plus ipilimumab. All receptors come from a human donor with non-small cell lung cancer that progressed on radiotherapy plus ipilimumab. Some clones in this sample may be carry-over from other donors' samples.

CDR3 residues: CASRPEGGGETQYF. The CDR3 DNA sequence: TGCGCCAGCAGACCGGAGGGGGGTGGGGAGACCCAGTACTTC. This chain connects TRBV5-1 to TRBJ2-5; D is perhaps TRBD1 or TRBD2 (6 bases each). The CDR3 consists of 14 residues. The germline V gene has CDR1 SGHRS and CDR2 YFSETQ. Trimming shortened V by 5 bases and J by 5 bases, and 16 bases separated the two germline ends.

The sample holds a few counts of this clone. This chain uses TRBV7-9 with TRBJ1-2; D may be TRBD1 (5 bases). V was pared by 4 bases and J by 6 bases, with 9 bases between. Germline lookup yields CDR1 SEHNR and CDR2 FQNEAQ (reference sequence). This CDR3 region has 12 residues. DNA for the CDR3: TGTGCCAGCAGCTCCAGGGCGAATGGCTACACCTTC. Its translation: CASSSRANGYTF.

The rearrangement uses TRBV19 and TRBJ1-4; 8 nucleotides agree with TRBD1. The CDR3 spans 14 residues. V shed 4 bases and J 4 bases; nucleotides not matched to a gene: 2. Germline CDR1 reads LNHDA; CDR2 reads SQIVND (reference sequence). The CDR3 DNA sequence: TGTGCCAGTAGTAGCGGACAGGGTAATGAAAAACTGTTTTTT. Translating it yields CASSSGQGNEKLFF. The entire variable domain, with the rest obtained from reference TRBV19 and TRBJ1-4, is as follows: DGGITQSPKYLFRKEGQNVTLSCEQNLNHDAMYWYRQDPGQGLRLIYYSQIVNDFQKGDIAEGYSVSREKKESFPLTVTSAQKNPTAFYLCASSSGQGNEKLFFGSGTQLSVL.

The CDR3 nucleotides are TGCGCCAGCAGCTTGGTTATGGACTTCAGCTCCTACAATGAGCAGTTCTTC. Protein product: CASSLVMDFSSYNEQFF. J is TRBJ2-1 and V is TRBV5-1, with D possibly matching TRBD2 (5 bases). The CDR3 has 17 amino acids. The V end was cut by 0 bases, the J end by 0 bases, with 13 bases between. Germline assignment: CDR1 SGHRS and CDR2 YFSETQ.

This rearrangement joins TRBV6-5 to TRBJ2-7; D not resolved. Looked up from germline, CDR1 is MNHEY and CDR2 is SVGAGI. Trimming took off 7 bases at V and 2 bases at J, with 9 bases between the two ends. The CDR3 is 12 amino acids. This chain's CDR3 is CASTGSTYEQYF. CDR3 nucleotide sequence: TGTGCCAGCACCGGCAGCACCTACGAGCAGTACTTC.